This is a list of T cell receptor beta chains from one sample in a study of cytomegalovirus exposure and HLA in healthy donors. Some clones are missing from TCRdb's copy, which holds only in-frame ones; the method was immunoSEQ multiplex PCR. Among around 160,000 clones listed, about 74% were seen once. Sequenced input: PBMCs. Receptor source: a man aged 35 to 55 in good health and CMV-seropositive. CDR3s include the opening cysteine and the closing phenylalanine or tryptophan. Each record gives: V gene, CDR3 length, CDR3 protein.

TRBV6-1	14	CASSGTGGIGELFF
TRBV5-1	13	CASSPGQTYGYTF
TRBV30	12	CAWGDSLSEQYF
TRBV27	13	CASSLGQTYEQYF
TRBV28	14	CASTRAAAGSEQYF
TRBV7-9	15	CASSFGLAVSYEQYF
TRBV20-1	11	CSASGANGLTF
TRBV4-3	14	CASSQDGLAYEQYF
TRBV28	16	CASTDRGARKGHGYTF
TRBV13	15	CASSTPQGAGDTQYF